One T cell receptor beta chain is described in this entry. The antigen is not known. CDR3 length equals 14 residues. Trimming took 1 base from V and 2 from J, leaving 8 bases between them. CDR1 and CDR2 (germline): SGHTA, FQGNSA. This entry is derived from a study of blood T cell dynamics during melanoma immunotherapy. Time point specified: week 3, after first cycle of checkpoint inhibitor. Samples come from before therapy and from week 3 after the first blockade cycle. Patients had no prior systemic cancer treatment, immunosuppressants or other active cancers. Each bulk PBMC sample had roughly 350 ng DNA loaded. Some clones are missing from TCRdb's copy, which holds only in-frame ones; the method was immunoSEQ multiplex PCR. The table has over 8,000 clones, approximately 90% seen once. General study points: Disease-control patients' PBMC repertoires became either more clonal or more diverse at W3.

The starting material was blood, obtained from a patient treated with checkpoint blockade. The receptor comes from a human donor with melanoma. The J gene is TRBJ2-5, the V gene TRBV7-2; D uncertain. The CDR3, as DNA: TGTGCCAGCAGCTTAGGAGGTAAACAAGAGACCCAGTACTTC. It is translated as CASSLGGKQETQYF.